Listed here are 2 T cell receptor beta chains from one sample, sequenced in a study of Ad26.COV2.S vaccination and SARS-CoV-2 variants. TCRdb's table, derived via immunoSEQ multiplex PCR, lists solely in-frame clones and lacks some. The sample includes hundreds of thousands of clones, more than 75% of them seen just once. Treatment indicated: around 19 received Ad26.COV2.S at low or high dose, single or two shots; about 5 received placebo; per-sample allocation not given. Sampling was performed 63 days after the first vaccine or placebo injection. The source material was peripheral blood, sampled in a trial of Ad26.COV2.S vaccine versus placebo. These receptors all stem from a person aged 18 to 59 who received the Ad26.COV2.S COVID-19 vaccine or a placebo.

V and J are TRBV4-3 and TRBJ1-1; D ambiguous. This CDR3 has 13 amino acids. The germline V gene encodes CDR1 LGHNA and CDR2 YSLEER. V dropped 0 bases and J dropped 7 bases, with 9 bases sitting between them. The CDR3 reads CASSQDLASEAFF. The CDR3 coding sequence is TGCGCCAGCAGCCAAGATCTGGCGAGTGAAGCTTTCTTT.

This chain uses TRBV30 with TRBJ1-6, with 8 bases identical to TRBD1. The CDR3 covers 13 residues. CDR1 is GTSNPN and CDR2 is SVGIG in the germline V gene (reference sequence). The V gene end was trimmed by 3 bases and the J gene end by 9 bases; junction bases not matched to a gene: 4. Here the CDR3 reads CAWSGQGTSPLHF. CDR3 bases: TGTGCCTGGAGCGGACAGGGCACTTCACCCCTCCACTTT.